The present TCR beta chain was sequenced within a study of cytomegalovirus exposure and HLA in healthy donors. Study at large: Most donors, 70% to 85% of over 350 genotyped, fell in the Caucasian-associated ancestry cluster. Study-wide results and limits: It was reportedly the case that the classifier diagnosed cytomegalovirus status with high specificity and sensitivity. In a later analysis, a missense DCLRE1C variant was linked to TCR beta V- and J-gene trimming. The authors confirmed in vitro that a few CMV-associated chains were specific for CMV antigens.

About this clone: Antigen: not known.

The primer mix had 60 Vbeta and 13 Jbeta primers. Profiling relied on immunoSEQ multiplex PCR, and the TCRdb table lists in-frame clones only, not all of them. Here the sample spans more than 85,000 clones, approximately 70% being singletons. V lost 5 bases and J lost 10; bases outside the gene matches: 8. The CDR3 runs to 15 residues. The germline V gene encodes CDR1 SGHTA and CDR2 FQGNSA. The sequence was collected from a man aged 30 to 45 in good health and CMV-seronegative. J is TRBJ2-5 and V is TRBV7-2; 15 bases fit TRBD2. The sequenced sample consisted of PBMCs. The CDR3 reads CASSPGLAGGQGQYF. The CDR3 DNA is TGTGCCAGCAGCCCGGGACTAGCGGGAGGTCAGGGCCAGTACTTC.